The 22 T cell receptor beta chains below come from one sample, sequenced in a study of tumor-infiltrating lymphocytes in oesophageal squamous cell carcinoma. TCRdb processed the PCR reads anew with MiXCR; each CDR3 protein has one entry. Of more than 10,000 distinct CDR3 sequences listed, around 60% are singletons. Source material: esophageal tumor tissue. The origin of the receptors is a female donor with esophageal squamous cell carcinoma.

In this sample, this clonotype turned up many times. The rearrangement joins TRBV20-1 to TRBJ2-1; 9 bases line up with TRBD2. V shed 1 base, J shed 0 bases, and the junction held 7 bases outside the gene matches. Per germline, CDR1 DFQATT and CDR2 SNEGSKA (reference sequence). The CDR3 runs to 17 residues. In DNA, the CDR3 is TGCAGTGCTAGAGTCATTAGCGGGGGAACCTCCTACAATGAGCAGTTCTTC. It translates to CSARVISGGTSYNEQFF.

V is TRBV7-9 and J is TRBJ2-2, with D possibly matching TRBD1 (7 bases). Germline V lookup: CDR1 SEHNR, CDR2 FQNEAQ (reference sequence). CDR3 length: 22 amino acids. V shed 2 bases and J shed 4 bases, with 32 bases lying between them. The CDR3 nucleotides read TGTGCCAGCAGCTTACAATACGGAGGGCCCCATGGAGACAGGGATGTCACCGGGGAGCTGTTTTTT. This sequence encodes CASSLQYGGPHGDRDVTGELFF.

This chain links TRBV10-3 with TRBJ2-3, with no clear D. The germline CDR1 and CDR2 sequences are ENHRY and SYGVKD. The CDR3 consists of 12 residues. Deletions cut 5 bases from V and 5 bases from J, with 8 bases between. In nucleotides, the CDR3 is TGTGCCATCAGTCCCGGTGGAGATACGCAGTATTTT. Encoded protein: CAISPGGDTQYF.

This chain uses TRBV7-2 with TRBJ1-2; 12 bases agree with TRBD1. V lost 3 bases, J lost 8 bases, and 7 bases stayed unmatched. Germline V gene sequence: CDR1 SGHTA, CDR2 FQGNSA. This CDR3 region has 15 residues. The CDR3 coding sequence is TGTGCCAGCAGCTTGGGGACAGGGGGCGTGGGAGGCTACACCTTC. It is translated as CASSLGTGGVGGYTF.

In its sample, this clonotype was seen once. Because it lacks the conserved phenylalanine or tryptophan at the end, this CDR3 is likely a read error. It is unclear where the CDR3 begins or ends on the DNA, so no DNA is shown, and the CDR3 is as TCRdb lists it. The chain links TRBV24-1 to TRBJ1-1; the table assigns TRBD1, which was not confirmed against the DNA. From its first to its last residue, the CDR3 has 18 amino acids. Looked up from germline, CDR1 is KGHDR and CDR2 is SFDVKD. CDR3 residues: CATSDFPGQSISPSILVM.

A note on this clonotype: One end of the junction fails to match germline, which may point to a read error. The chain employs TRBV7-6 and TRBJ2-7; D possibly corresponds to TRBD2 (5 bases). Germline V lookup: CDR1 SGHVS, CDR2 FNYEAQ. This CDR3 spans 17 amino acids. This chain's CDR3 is CASSPSALALIPQSPFF. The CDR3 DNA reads TGTGCCAGCAGCCCATCGGCGCTAGCCCTCATCCCTCAGTCCCCGTTCTTC.

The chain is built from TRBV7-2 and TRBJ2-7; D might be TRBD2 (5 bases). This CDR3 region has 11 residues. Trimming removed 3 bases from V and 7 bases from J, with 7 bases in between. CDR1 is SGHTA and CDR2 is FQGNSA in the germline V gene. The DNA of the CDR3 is TGTGCCAGCAGCTTGGACTTAGAGCAGTACTTC. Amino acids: CASSLDLEQYF.

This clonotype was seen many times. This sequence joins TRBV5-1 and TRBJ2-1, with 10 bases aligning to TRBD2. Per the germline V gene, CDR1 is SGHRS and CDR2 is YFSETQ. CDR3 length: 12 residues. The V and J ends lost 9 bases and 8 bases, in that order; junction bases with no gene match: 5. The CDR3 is CATGSGGYEQFF. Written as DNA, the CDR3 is TGCGCCACCGGTAGCGGGGGGTATGAGCAGTTCTTC.

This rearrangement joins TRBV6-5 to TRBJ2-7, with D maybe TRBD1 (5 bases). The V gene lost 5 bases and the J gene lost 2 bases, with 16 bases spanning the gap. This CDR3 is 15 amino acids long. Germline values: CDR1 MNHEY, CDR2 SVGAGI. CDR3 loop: CASSEPGIPPYEQYF. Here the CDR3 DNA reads TGTGCCAGCAGTGAACCAGGGATCCCGCCCTACGAGCAGTACTTC.

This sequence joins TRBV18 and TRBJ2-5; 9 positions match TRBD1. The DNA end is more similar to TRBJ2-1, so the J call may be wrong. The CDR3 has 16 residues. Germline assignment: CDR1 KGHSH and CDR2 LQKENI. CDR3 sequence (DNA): TGTGCCAGCTCCCGACCACCCGGGACAGGGTCCAATGAGCAGTTCTTC. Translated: CASSRPPGTGSNEQFF.

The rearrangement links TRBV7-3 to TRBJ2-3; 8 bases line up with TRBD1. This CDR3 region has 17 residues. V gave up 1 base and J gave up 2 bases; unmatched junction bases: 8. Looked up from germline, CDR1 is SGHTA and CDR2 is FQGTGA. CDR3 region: CASSLSVHRGSTDTQYF. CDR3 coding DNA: TGTGCCAGCAGCTTAAGCGTTCACAGGGGGTCCACAGATACGCAGTATTTT.

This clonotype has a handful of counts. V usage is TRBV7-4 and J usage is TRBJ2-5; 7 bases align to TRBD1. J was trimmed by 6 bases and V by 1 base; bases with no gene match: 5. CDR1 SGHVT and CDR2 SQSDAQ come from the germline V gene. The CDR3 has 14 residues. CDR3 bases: TGTGCCAGCAGCTTAGGCGCAGGGGGAAAGACCCAGTACTTC. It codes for CASSLGAGGKTQYF.

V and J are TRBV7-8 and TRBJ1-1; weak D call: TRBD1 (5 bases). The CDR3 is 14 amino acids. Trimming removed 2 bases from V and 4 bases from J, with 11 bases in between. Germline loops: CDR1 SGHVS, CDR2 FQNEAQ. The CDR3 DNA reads TGTGCCAGCAGCTTAAAAGGGGTTTCCACTGAAGCTTTCTTT. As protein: CASSLKGVSTEAFF.

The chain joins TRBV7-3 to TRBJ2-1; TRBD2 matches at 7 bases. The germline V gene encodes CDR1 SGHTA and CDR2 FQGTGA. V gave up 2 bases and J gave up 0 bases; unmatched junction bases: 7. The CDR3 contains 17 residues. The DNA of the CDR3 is TGTGCCAGCAGCTTAGGCCTCGGGGGGAGCTCCTACAATGAGCAGTTCTTC. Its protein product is CASSLGLGGSSYNEQFF.

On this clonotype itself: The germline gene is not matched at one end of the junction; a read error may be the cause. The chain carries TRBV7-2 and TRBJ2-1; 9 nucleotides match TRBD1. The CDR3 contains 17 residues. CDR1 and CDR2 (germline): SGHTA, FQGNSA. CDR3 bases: TGTGCCAGCAGCACCTGGGACAGGGAAATGGGTAATTCACCCCTCCACTTC. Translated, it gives CASSTWDREMGNSPLHF.

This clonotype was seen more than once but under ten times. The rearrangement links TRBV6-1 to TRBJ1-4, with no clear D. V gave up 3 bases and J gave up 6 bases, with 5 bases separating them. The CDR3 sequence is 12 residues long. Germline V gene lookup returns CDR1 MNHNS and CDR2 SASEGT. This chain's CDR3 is CASSDGDEKLFF. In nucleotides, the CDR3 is TGTGCCAGCAGTGACGGGGATGAAAAACTGTTTTTT.

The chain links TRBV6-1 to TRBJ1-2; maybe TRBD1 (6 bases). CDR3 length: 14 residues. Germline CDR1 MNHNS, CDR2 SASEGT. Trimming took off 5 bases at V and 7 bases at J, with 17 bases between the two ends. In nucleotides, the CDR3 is TGTGCCAGCAGTTATGGGGGGGCTGTTGGTGGCTACACCTTC. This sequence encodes CASSYGGAVGGYTF.

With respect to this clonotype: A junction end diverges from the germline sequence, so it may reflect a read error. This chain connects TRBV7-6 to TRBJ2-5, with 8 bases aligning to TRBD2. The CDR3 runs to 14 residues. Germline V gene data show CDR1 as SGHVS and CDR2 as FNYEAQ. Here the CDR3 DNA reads TGTGCCAGCAGCTTAGCGCAGGCGGGGGGTACCTGGTTCTTC. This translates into CASSLAQAGGTWFF.

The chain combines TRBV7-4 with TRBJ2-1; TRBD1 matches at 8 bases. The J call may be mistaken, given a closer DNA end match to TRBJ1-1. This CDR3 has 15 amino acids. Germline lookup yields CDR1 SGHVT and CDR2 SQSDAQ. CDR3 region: CASSFQGATSKKAFF. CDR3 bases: TGTGCCAGCAGCTTCCAGGGGGCAACAAGTAAAAAAGCTTTCTTT.

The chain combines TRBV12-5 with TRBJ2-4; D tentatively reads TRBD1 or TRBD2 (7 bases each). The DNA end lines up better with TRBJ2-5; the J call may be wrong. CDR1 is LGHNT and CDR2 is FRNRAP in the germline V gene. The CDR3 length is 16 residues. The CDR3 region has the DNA TGTGCTAGTGGTTTTCAGGGGGGGAGGTACCAAGAGACCCAGTACTTC. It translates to CASGFQGGRYQETQYF.

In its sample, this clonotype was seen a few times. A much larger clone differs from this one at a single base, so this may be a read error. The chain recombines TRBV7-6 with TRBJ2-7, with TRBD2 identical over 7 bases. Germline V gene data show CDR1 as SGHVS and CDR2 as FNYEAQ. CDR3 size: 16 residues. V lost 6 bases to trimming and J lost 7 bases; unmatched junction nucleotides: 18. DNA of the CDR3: TGTGCCAGCAGTTCCACTAGCGAAAGCTCCTACAATGAGCAGTACTTC. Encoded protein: CASSSTSESSYNEQYF.

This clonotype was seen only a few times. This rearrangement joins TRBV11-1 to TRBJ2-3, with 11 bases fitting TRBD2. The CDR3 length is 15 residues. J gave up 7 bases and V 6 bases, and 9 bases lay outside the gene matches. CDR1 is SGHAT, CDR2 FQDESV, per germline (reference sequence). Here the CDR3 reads CASRISSGRLYTQYF. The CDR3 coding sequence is TGTGCCAGCAGGATCTCTAGCGGGAGGCTATATACGCAGTATTTT.